The 4 T cell receptor beta chains given below trace back to one sample, sequenced in a study of cytomegalovirus exposure and HLA in healthy donors. PCR amplification relied on 60 Vbeta primers (plus 13 Jbeta primers). Produced via immunoSEQ multiplex PCR; TCRdb's table is partial and in-frame only. The sample contains around 180,000 clones, just under 85% of which appear only once. Sequencing was carried out using PBMCs. All receptors derive from a girl aged 10-17 years in good health and CMV-seropositive.

V usage is TRBV2 and J usage is TRBJ2-7, with D unresolved. The CDR3 spans 12 residues. Trimming stripped 4 bases from V and 3 bases from J, with 7 bases between. Germline values: CDR1 SNHLY, CDR2 FYNNEI. The CDR3 here is CASSGRNYEQYF. The CDR3 coding sequence is TGTGCCAGCAGTGGCAGGAACTACGAGCAGTACTTC.

The CDR3 here is CASSLEQGAAGELFF. The CDR3 bases are TGCGCCAGCAGCTTGGAACAGGGGGCAGCGGGGGAGCTGTTTTTT. The chain combines TRBV5-1 with TRBJ2-2, with 9 bases identical to TRBD1. Germline trimming cut 0 bases from V and 8 bases from J; bases unmatched to any gene: 5. This CDR3 is built from 15 residues. The germline V gene encodes CDR1 SGHRS and CDR2 YFSETQ. The full variable domain, with the rest looked up from reference TRBV5-1 and TRBJ2-2, is KAGVTQTPRYLIKTRGQQVTLSCSPISGHRSVSWYQQTPGQGLQFLFEYFSETQRNKGNFPGRFSGRQFSNSRSEMNVSTLELGDSALYLCASSLEQGAAGELFFGEGSRLTVL.

This sequence joins TRBV4-2 and TRBJ2-7, with TRBD1 identical over 7 bases. With V trimmed by 2 bases and J by 0 bases, 1 base remained unmatched. CDR1 LGHNA and CDR2 YNFKEQ come from the germline V gene. There are 14 residues in the CDR3. Here the CDR3 DNA reads TGTGCCAGCAGCCAAAAGGGGGCCTCCTACGAGCAGTACTTC. This encodes CASSQKGASYEQYF.

This clone was counted only a few times. The chain joins TRBV5-4 to TRBJ2-1; 9 nucleotides agree with TRBD2. Germline-derived CDR1 and CDR2 are SGHNT and YYREEE (reference sequence). This CDR3 comprises 20 residues. J lost 0 bases, V lost 2 bases, and 15 bases had no gene match. For the CDR3, the DNA is TGTGCCAGCAGCTTCCCAGGGTCGAGCGGGGGGCCGAGCTCCTACAATGAGCAGTTCTTC. Its translation is CASSFPGSSGGPSSYNEQFF. Supplemented by reference TRBV5-4 and TRBJ2-1, the full variable domain reads ETGVTQSPTHLIKTRGQQVTLRCSSQSGHNTVSWYQQALGQGPQFIFQYYREEENGRGNFPPRFSGLQFPNYSSELNVNALELDDSALYLCASSFPGSSGGPSSYNEQFFGPGTRLTVL.